A selection of T cell receptor beta chains follows, all from one sample in a study of cytomegalovirus exposure and HLA in healthy donors. The table came from immunoSEQ multiplex PCR; TCRdb's copy has only in-frame clones and leaves some out. The sample includes 110,000 or so clones, about 68% of them seen just once. The sample comprised PBMCs. All receptors come from a woman between 35 and 50 years old in good health and CMV-seropositive. The CDR3 runs from the conserved cysteine through the conserved F or W. Each record gives: D gene, V gene, clone size, J gene, CDR3 length, CDR3 DNA, CDR3 protein. The D gene is left open where the match is weak. Clone sizes are given selectively: once, few, many, or a class where the clone is expanded.

>-|TRBV5-5|-|TRBJ2-7|13
TGTGCCAGCAGCTTGTGGGACAACTACGAGCAGTACTTC
CASSLWDNYEQYF
>-|TRBV5-5|-|TRBJ2-1|17
TGTGCCAGCAGCTTGCTCTACCCAGCGTTACACAACAATGAGCAGTTCTTC
CASSLLYPALHNNEQFF
>TRBD2|TRBV19|few|TRBJ2-5|17
TGTGCCAGTAGTATCCTAGCGGGGGGCCGAGGTGGGGAGACCCAGTACTTC
CASSILAGGRGGETQYF
>-|TRBV5-4|once|TRBJ2-7|15
TGTGCCAGCAGCTTGGAGGCAGCTTACTACTACGAGCAGTACTTC
CASSLEAAYYYEQYF
>TRBD2|TRBV6-6|-|TRBJ2-7|15
TGTGCCAGCAGTCTCGGGGGGGGGTCCTCCTACGAGCAGTACTTC
CASSLGGGSSYEQYF
>TRBD1|TRBV14|-|TRBJ2-5|15
TGTGCCAGCAGCCAATGGGACAGGGGGAGAGAGACCCAGTACTTC
CASSQWDRGRETQYF
>TRBD2|TRBV7-6|-|TRBJ2-3|16
TGTGCCAGCAGCCCAACTAGCGGGGGGTACACAGATACGCAGTATTTT
CASSPTSGGYTDTQYF
>-|TRBV5-1|-|TRBJ2-5|14
TGCGCCAGCAGCTTGGATGGGGGGTTAGAGACCCAGTACTTC
CASSLDGGLETQYF
>-|TRBV7-9|-|TRBJ2-7|13
TGTGCCAGCAGCCACAGATCAGACCACGAGCAGTACTTC
CASSHRSDHEQYF
>-|TRBV7-3|-|TRBJ2-7|14
TGTGCCAGCAGCCCAGGGCGCGGCGGGGACGAGCAGTACTTC
CASSPGRGGDEQYF
>TRBD1|TRBV7-3|-|TRBJ1-2|14
TGTGCCAGCAGCGAGCAGGGGGTTGGCTATGGCTACACCTTC
CASSEQGVGYGYTF
>TRBD1|TRBV4-3|-|TRBJ1-2|13
TGCGCCAGCAGCCTGGGACAGAACTATGGCTACACCTTC
CASSLGQNYGYTF
>TRBD2|TRBV12-5|-|TRBJ2-1|17
TGTGCTAGTGGTTTGGGGACTAGCGGGGCTACCTACAATGAGCAGTTCTTC
CASGLGTSGATYNEQFF
>-|TRBV5-5|-|TRBJ2-3|12
TGTGCCAGCAGCTTGTATACAGATACGCAGTATTTT
CASSLYTDTQYF
>-|TRBV5-1|-|TRBJ2-2|17
TGCGCCAGCAGCCGCTTTTGGCGGGGATCGAACACCGGGGAGCTGTTTTTT
CASSRFWRGSNTGELFF
>TRBD1|TRBV14|-|TRBJ2-3|18
TGTGCCAGCAGCCAAGGAACTGGGACAGGGGGGAGAACAGATACGCAGTATTTT
CASSQGTGTGGRTDTQYF
>-|TRBV21-1|-|TRBJ1-2|19
TGTGCCAGCAGCACATCTCACAGGCGATTACCGCTACCTAACTATGGCTACACCTTC
CASSTSHRRLPLPNYGYTF
>-|TRBV18|-|TRBJ2-3|16
TGTGCCAGCTCACCACCTCTAGGTACTAGCACAGATACGCAGTATTTT
CASSPPLGTSTDTQYF
>-|TRBV2|-|TRBJ1-1|12
TGTGCCAGCAACGAAGGGGTCCTGAGGGCTTTCTTT
CASNEGVLRAFF
>TRBD1|TRBV5-1|few|TRBJ1-2|15
TGCGCCAGCAGCTTTGCGGACAGGGAGCTCGATGGCTACACCTTC
CASSFADRELDGYTF
>TRBD1|TRBV5-6|-|TRBJ1-1|14
TGTGCCAGCAGCTTGGCCCTGACAGGGTCTGAAGCTTTCTTT
CASSLALTGSEAFF
>TRBD1|TRBV28|few|TRBJ1-5|13
TGTGCCAGCAGTTCAGGACAGGCTCAGCCCCAGCATTTT
CASSSGQAQPQHF